Below are 16 T cell receptor beta chains sequenced from a single sample in a study of T-cell reconstitution after alpha-beta-depleted transplantation in children (dated by TCRdb to 2016 to 2017). The library was built by means of PCR. The sample was run on an Illumina HiSeq 2500. TCR libraries were prepared with molecular barcoding, using unique molecular identifiers to normalize TCRbeta repertoire quantification. TCRdb itself trimmed the public reads at Q25 with fastp, ran MiXCR and retained productive beta chains. CDR3 protein sequences are deduplicated, and each keeps its most common genes and DNA. The sample table shows approximately 83,000 distinct CDR3 sequences, and 6.5% to 8.5% are seen once. The leading ten clones occupy under 8% of the sample. This specimen consisted of PBMCs from the stem cell graft donor, obtained from the stem cell graft. These TCRs come from a human donor who donated a stem cell graft to a child with congenital amegakaryocytic thrombocytopenia.

This clonotype was counted at least ten times. The chain is built from TRBV9 and TRBJ1-4; 7 nucleotides align to TRBD1. V gave up 2 bases and J gave up 8 bases; unmatched junction bases: 3. Germline lookup yields CDR1 SGDLS and CDR2 YYNGEE. The CDR3 spans 13 residues. The DNA of the CDR3 is TGTGCCAGCAGCGTCGGGACAGAGGAAAAACTGTTTTTT. Translation: CASSVGTEEKLFF.

This clonotype was counted a few times. The rearrangement links TRBV2 to TRBJ2-2, with D perhaps matching TRBD1 or TRBD2 (5 bases each). V gave up 4 bases and J gave up 3 bases, with 12 bases separating them. Germline V gives CDR1 SNHLY, CDR2 FYNNEI. The CDR3 runs 15 residues. The CDR3 DNA is TGTGCCAGCAGTGTCCTCGGGGCAGACACCGGGGAGCTGTTTTTT. Protein sequence: CASSVLGADTGELFF.

This clonotype has a count of ten or more. The V call is TRBV5-1, the J call TRBJ2-3, with a possible D match to TRBD1 (5 bases). This CDR3 comprises 15 residues. V was shortened by 0 bases and J by 0 bases, with 8 bases between the two germline ends. Germline V gives CDR1 SGHRS, CDR2 YFSETQ. This CDR3 reads CASSLGQTSTDTQYF. The CDR3 bases are TGCGCCAGCAGCTTGGGACAGACTAGCACAGATACGCAGTATTTT.

The chain couples TRBV10-1 to TRBJ2-7, with 8 bases aligning to TRBD1. This CDR3 spans 14 amino acids. V gave up 3 bases and J gave up 5 bases; unmatched junction bases: 6. Germline V CDR1 and CDR2: WNHNN, SYGVQD (reference sequence). The CDR3 region is CASSERTGFHEQYF. In DNA form, the CDR3 reads TGCGCCAGCAGTGAAAGGACAGGGTTCCACGAGCAGTACTTC.

This clonotype was counted many times. The V call is TRBV20-1, the J call TRBJ1-2; 9 nucleotides match TRBD1. The CDR3 has 14 residues. CDR1 and CDR2 from the germline V gene are DFQATT and SNEGSKA (reference sequence). J gave up 4 bases and V 3 bases, and 6 bases lay outside the gene matches. The CDR3 protein is CSASTGGRGYGYTF. CDR3 nucleotides: TGCAGTGCTAGTACAGGGGGCCGTGGCTATGGCTACACCTTC.

This clonotype was seen ten or more times. The chain has TRBV20-1 and TRBJ2-7; TRBD2 matches at 10 bases. This CDR3 has 15 amino acids. Germline CDR1 and CDR2: DFQATT and SNEGSKA (reference sequence). V shed 0 bases, J shed 2 bases, and the junction held 4 bases outside the gene matches. The CDR3 region has the DNA TGCAGTGCTAGAGATTTTCTAGCGGGGGCCTACGAGCAGTACTTC. Protein sequence: CSARDFLAGAYEQYF.

Relative to its sample, this clonotype is medium-sized. The chain joins TRBV20-1 to TRBJ2-7, with D perhaps TRBD2 (5 bases). The CDR3 totals 13 residues. The V and J ends lost 6 bases and 3 bases respectively, with 15 bases between them. Germline CDR1 and CDR2: DFQATT and SNEGSKA (reference sequence). The chain's CDR3 is CSAQDGRGYEQYF. The DNA for the CDR3 is TGCAGTGCCCAGGACGGTCGGGGCTACGAGCAGTACTTC.

This clonotype was found many times. This chain connects TRBV28 to TRBJ2-7, with 8 bases lining up with TRBD2. CDR3 length equals 15 residues. CDR1 is MDHEN and CDR2 is SYDVKM in the germline V gene. J lost 2 bases, V lost 6 bases, and 9 bases had no gene match. The CDR3 sequence is CASSSLSGGPYEQYF. The DNA of the CDR3 is TGTGCCAGCAGCTCCCTAAGCGGGGGACCCTACGAGCAGTACTTC.

There are many counts of this clonotype. The J gene is TRBJ2-3, the V gene TRBV5-1; 10 nucleotides match TRBD2. Trimming removed 7 bases from V and 0 bases from J; junction bases left unmatched: 8. The CDR3 is 16 amino acids. Germline CDR1 reads SGHRS; CDR2 reads YFSETQ. The CDR3 DNA sequence: TGCGCCAGCTGCGCAGGACTAGCGGCTAGCACAGATACGCAGTATTTT. It specifies CASCAGLAASTDTQYF.

This clonotype has a count of ten or more. The chain uses TRBV5-1 and TRBJ2-5; 7 bases are a match to TRBD2. Germline V CDR1 and CDR2: SGHRS, YFSETQ. Losses at the gene ends were 3 bases for V and 9 bases for J; bases not matched to a gene: 11. The CDR3 totals 14 residues. CDR3 sequence (DNA): TGCGCCAGCAGCTCATCGGGGGGTTTTTCGGCCCAGTACTTC. Encoded protein: CASSSSGGFSAQYF.

This clonotype is a singleton in its sample. A clone one base away is much larger, so this may be a read error. J is TRBJ2-5 and V is TRBV2, with TRBD1 matching over 10 bases. Germline V gene data show CDR1 as SNHLY and CDR2 as FYNNEI. The length of the CDR3 is 14 residues. With V trimmed by 5 bases and J by 5 bases, 5 bases remained unmatched. The CDR3 reads CASSSTGGHETQYF. In DNA, the CDR3 is TGTGCCAGCAGTTCGACAGGGGGCCATGAGACCCAGTACTTC. The full variable domain, with the rest looked up from reference TRBV2 and TRBJ2-5, is EPEVTQTPSHQVTQMGQEVILRCVPISNHLYFYWYRQILGQKVEFLVSFYNNEISEKSEIFDDQFSVERPDGSNFTLKIRSTKLEDSAMYFCASSSTGGHETQYFGPGTRLLVL.

This clonotype was observed many times. This chain joins TRBV29-1 and TRBJ2-1; 7 bases align to TRBD2. With 6 bases clipped from V and 7 bases from J, the junction kept 9 bases outside the gene matches. This CDR3 has 13 amino acids. CDR1 is SQVTM, CDR2 ANQGSEA, per germline. CDR3 residues: CSVGGGGGNEQFF. CDR3 in DNA: TGCAGCGTGGGGGGGGGAGGAGGGAATGAGCAGTTCTTC.

This clonotype was counted at least ten times. The chain links TRBV3-1 to TRBJ2-2; the D is unclear. Germline V gene lookup returns CDR1 LGHDT and CDR2 YNNKEL (reference sequence). The ends were cut back, 10 bases at V and 1 base at J, with 13 bases in the middle. The CDR3 consists of 14 residues. DNA for the CDR3: TGTGCCACCAGGAAAGCAGGGAACACCGGGGAGCTGTTTTTT. As protein: CATRKAGNTGELFF.

This clonotype was counted a few times. The rearrangement links TRBV7-2 to TRBJ2-1, with D possibly TRBD2 on 6 matching bases. This CDR3 has 16 residues. Germline V gene data show CDR1 as SGHTA and CDR2 as FQGNSA. Between the trimmed V and J ends, which lost 1 base and 8 bases, there was a span of 18 bases. The CDR3 DNA reads TGTGCCAGCAGCTTAGGGTTCCAGGGACTGTTAGATGAGCAGTTCTTC. Protein: CASSLGFQGLLDEQFF.

This clonotype came up many times. The chain combines TRBV29-1 with TRBJ1-1, with TRBD1 matching over 7 bases. The CDR3 spans 11 residues. The germline V gene encodes CDR1 SQVTM and CDR2 ANQGSEA. Trimming at V came to 4 bases and at J to 7 bases, leaving 3 bases not matched to a gene. The CDR3 DNA reads TGCAGCGTTGGGGACAGCTATGAAGCTTTCTTT. Translating gives CSVGDSYEAFF.

This clonotype was observed at least ten times. The rearrangement joins TRBV7-9 to TRBJ1-2; a possible D gene is TRBD1 (5 bases). CDR3 size: 15 residues. V lost 5 bases and J 7 bases, leaving 20 bases between the germline ends. Germline-derived CDR1 and CDR2 are SEHNR and FQNEAQ (reference sequence). CDR3 residues: CASSISAQGTAGYTF. The CDR3 bases are TGTGCCAGCAGCATTTCGGCGCAGGGTACAGCTGGCTACACCTTC.